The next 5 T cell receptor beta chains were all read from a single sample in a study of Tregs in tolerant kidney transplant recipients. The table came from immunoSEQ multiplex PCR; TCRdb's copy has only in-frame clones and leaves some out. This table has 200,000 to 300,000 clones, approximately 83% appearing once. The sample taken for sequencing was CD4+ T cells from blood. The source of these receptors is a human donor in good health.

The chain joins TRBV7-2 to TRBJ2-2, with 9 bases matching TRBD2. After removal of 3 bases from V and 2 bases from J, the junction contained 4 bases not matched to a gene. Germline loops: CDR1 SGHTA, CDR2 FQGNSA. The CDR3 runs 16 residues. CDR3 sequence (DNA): TGTGCCAGCAGCTTGGCTAGCGGGGATAACACCGGGGAGCTGTTTTTT. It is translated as CASSLASGDNTGELFF.

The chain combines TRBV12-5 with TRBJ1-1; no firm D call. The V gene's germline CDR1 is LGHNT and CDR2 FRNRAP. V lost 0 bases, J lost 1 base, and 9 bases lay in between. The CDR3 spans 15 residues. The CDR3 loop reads CASGLVIRRNTEAFF. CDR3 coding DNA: TGTGCTAGTGGTTTGGTAATTCGAAGGAACACTGAAGCTTTCTTT.

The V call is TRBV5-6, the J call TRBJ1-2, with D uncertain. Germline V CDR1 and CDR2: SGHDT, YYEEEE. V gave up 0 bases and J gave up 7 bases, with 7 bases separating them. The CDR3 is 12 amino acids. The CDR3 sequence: CASSLATRGYTF. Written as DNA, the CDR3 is TGTGCCAGCAGCTTGGCGACTCGTGGCTACACCTTC.

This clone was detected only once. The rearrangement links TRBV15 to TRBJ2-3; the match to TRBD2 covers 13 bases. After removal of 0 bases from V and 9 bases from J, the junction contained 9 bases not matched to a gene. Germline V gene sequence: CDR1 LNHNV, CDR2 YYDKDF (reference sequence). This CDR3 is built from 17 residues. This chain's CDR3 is CATSRELAGGIQITQYF. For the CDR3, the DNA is TGTGCCACCAGCAGAGAACTAGCGGGGGGGATACAGATAACGCAGTATTTT.

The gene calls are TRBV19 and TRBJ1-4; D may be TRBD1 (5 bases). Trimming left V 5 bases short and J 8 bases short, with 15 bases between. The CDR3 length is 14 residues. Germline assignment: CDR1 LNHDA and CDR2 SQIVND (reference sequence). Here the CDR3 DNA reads TGTGCCAGTAGTGTCCTCAGGGACGGAGAAAAACTGTTTTTT. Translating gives CASSVLRDGEKLFF. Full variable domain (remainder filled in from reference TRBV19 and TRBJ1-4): DGGITQSPKYLFRKEGQNVTLSCEQNLNHDAMYWYRQDPGQGLRLIYYSQIVNDFQKGDIAEGYSVSREKKESFPLTVTSAQKNPTAFYLCASSVLRDGEKLFFGSGTQLSVL.